Each of the 27 T cell receptor beta chains below was sequenced from the same sample in a study of T cell responses to AZD1222 COVID-19 vaccine. Measured with immunoSEQ multiplex PCR; TCRdb has only the in-frame clones, and not every one. The table records 80,000 to 90,000 clones, 90% of them present only once. The specimen was peripheral blood, collected on day 0 of AZD1222 vaccination. All receptors come from an adult in good health.

This clone appeared a few times. The chain links TRBV2 to TRBJ1-5; D ambiguous. Germline V gene sequence: CDR1 SNHLY, CDR2 FYNNEI. The CDR3 consists of 10 residues. Trimming took 4 bases from V and 10 from J, leaving 5 bases between them. CDR3 residues: CASSGLPQHF. As DNA, the CDR3 is TGTGCCAGCAGTGGACTACCCCAGCATTTT. The full variable domain, with the rest looked up from reference TRBV2 and TRBJ1-5, is EPEVTQTPSHQVTQMGQEVILRCVPISNHLYFYWYRQILGQKVEFLVSFYNNEISEKSEIFDDQFSVERPDGSNFTLKIRSTKLEDSAMYFCASSGLPQHFGDGTRLSIL.

The V and J genes are TRBV5-1 and TRBJ1-5, with D unclear. Germline V CDR1 and CDR2: SGHRS, YFSETQ. The CDR3 sequence is 13 residues long. Trimming left V 3 bases short and J 2 bases short, with 6 bases between. The CDR3, as DNA: TGCGCCAGCAGCTCGCTTGGCAATCAGCCCCAGCATTTT. Residues: CASSSLGNQPQHF. Full variable domain (missing parts from reference TRBV5-1 and TRBJ1-5): KAGVTQTPRYLIKTRGQQVTLSCSPISGHRSVSWYQQTPGQGLQFLFEYFSETQRNKGNFPGRFSGRQFSNSRSEMNVSTLELGDSALYLCASSSLGNQPQHFGDGTRLSIL.

The chain recombines TRBV5-1 with TRBJ1-4; a possible D gene is TRBD1 (5 bases). Trimming left V 0 bases short and J 6 bases short, with 18 bases between. The CDR3 extends over 17 amino acids. Germline values: CDR1 SGHRS, CDR2 YFSETQ. CDR3 in amino acids: CASSLAGGRTEDEKLFF. The CDR3 coding sequence is TGCGCCAGCAGCTTGGCTGGGGGTAGAACCGAAGATGAAAAACTGTTTTTT.

This chain links TRBV18 with TRBJ2-1, with 10 bases that match TRBD2. Losses at the gene ends were 2 bases for V and 8 bases for J; bases not matched to a gene: 6. This CDR3 spans 15 amino acids. CDR1 is KGHSH and CDR2 is LQKENI in the germline V gene. DNA for the CDR3: TGTGCCAGCTCACCATTGAGCGGGGGGGGCGATGAGCAGTTCTTC. Amino acid sequence: CASSPLSGGGDEQFF.

The chain employs TRBV2 and TRBJ1-6; unclear D gene. Between the trimmed V and J ends, which lost 4 bases and 5 bases, there was a span of 15 bases. The CDR3 is 16 amino acids. Germline V gives CDR1 SNHLY, CDR2 FYNNEI. The CDR3 sequence: CASSASLGGNNSPLHF. DNA of the CDR3: TGTGCCAGCAGTGCCTCACTCGGCGGCAATAATTCACCCCTCCACTTT. The full variable domain, its missing parts supplied by reference TRBV2 and TRBJ1-6, is EPEVTQTPSHQVTQMGQEVILRCVPISNHLYFYWYRQILGQKVEFLVSFYNNEISEKSEIFDDQFSVERPDGSNFTLKIRSTKLEDSAMYFCASSASLGGNNSPLHFGNGTRLTVT.

The chain's CDR3 is CASSQDVPYEQYF. CDR3 nucleotides: TGTGCCAGCAGCCAGGACGTCCCCTACGAGCAGTACTTC. V and J are TRBV3-1 (or the pseudogene TRBV3-2) and TRBJ2-7; D gene ambiguous. Trimming shortened V by 3 bases and J by 2 bases, and 8 bases separated the two germline ends. Germline values: CDR1 LGHDT, CDR2 YNNKEL (reference sequence). The CDR3 sequence is 13 residues long.

V gene TRBV10-1 combines with J gene TRBJ2-3; possibly TRBD1 for D (5 bases). Trimming stripped 2 bases from V and 6 bases from J, with 9 bases between. There are 13 residues in the CDR3. Germline loops: CDR1 WNHNN, CDR2 SYGVQD (reference sequence). The CDR3 region is CASSEASGDTQYF. The CDR3 nucleotides are TGCGCCAGCAGTGAGGCCTCAGGGGATACGCAGTATTTT.

This rearrangement joins TRBV6-5 to TRBJ1-1; D is undetermined. V was pared by 2 bases and J by 2 bases, with 3 bases between. The CDR3 covers 12 residues. Germline V CDR1 and CDR2: MNHEY, SVGAGI. As DNA, the CDR3 is TGTGCCAGCAGTTACACAAACACTGAAGCTTTCTTT. Translation: CASSYTNTEAFF.

V is TRBV24-1 and J is TRBJ1-2; unclear D gene. V lost 2 bases and J lost 8, with 8 bases in between. The CDR3 loop spans 12 amino acids. CDR1 KGHDR and CDR2 SFDVKD come from the germline V gene. This chain's CDR3 is CATSDWAEGYTF. DNA of the CDR3: TGTGCCACCAGTGATTGGGCCGAGGGCTACACCTTC.

The chain couples TRBV10-1 to TRBJ1-2, with TRBD1 as a possible D gene (6 bases). The CDR3 has 14 residues. Deletions cut 2 bases from V and 7 bases from J, with 14 bases between. CDR1 WNHNN and CDR2 SYGVQD come from the germline V gene (reference sequence). The CDR3 here is CASSEHREYGGYTF. CDR3 nucleotides: TGCGCCAGCAGTGAGCACAGGGAGTATGGTGGCTACACCTTC.

The gene calls are TRBV7-8 and TRBJ2-7; 7 bases are shared with TRBD1. With 5 bases clipped from V and 2 bases from J, the junction kept 9 bases outside the gene matches. The CDR3 runs to 15 residues. Germline CDR1 and CDR2: SGHVS and FQNEAQ. The CDR3 nucleotides read TGTGCCAGCAGCCCCTGGACAGGACTTACCTACGAGCAGTACTTC. It is translated as CASSPWTGLTYEQYF.

V usage is TRBV6-6 and J usage is TRBJ2-6, with D possibly TRBD2 on 6 matching bases. The CDR3 sequence is 15 residues long. The V gene's germline CDR1 is MNHNY and CDR2 SVGAGI (reference sequence). V gave up 7 bases and J gave up 0 bases, with 10 bases separating them. In nucleotides, the CDR3 is TGTGCCAGCACTTCCGGGAGCTCTGGGGCCAACGTCCTGACTTTC. Residues: CASTSGSSGANVLTF.

The CDR3 DNA follows: TGTGCCAGCAAAGGGGCAGGGGGCGAGACTGAAGCTTTCTTT. Encoded protein: CASKGAGGETEAFF. V is TRBV6-6 and J is TRBJ1-1; TRBD1 matches 8 bases. Per germline, CDR1 MNHNY and CDR2 SVGAGI (reference sequence). Trimming at V came to 7 bases and at J to 5 bases, leaving 9 bases not matched to a gene. CDR3 length equals 14 residues.

This clone came up once. V is TRBV30 and J is TRBJ2-3; D is uncertain. The CDR3 contains 16 residues. Germline values: CDR1 GTSNPN, CDR2 SVGIG (reference sequence). CDR3 nucleotides: TGTGCTATATCTTACGGGTCAGGCTCTAGCACAGATACGCAGTATTTT. Amino acids: CAISYGSGSSTDTQYF.

The chain couples TRBV7-9 to TRBJ1-4; D not resolved. The CDR3 loop spans 16 amino acids. V lost 5 bases and J 4 bases, leaving 17 bases between the germline ends. Germline V CDR1 and CDR2: SEHNR, FQNEAQ (reference sequence). CDR3 sequence: CASSPSGGLYNEKLFF. In DNA form, the CDR3 reads TGTGCCAGCAGCCCCTCTGGCGGGCTCTATAATGAAAAACTGTTTTTT.

This chain uses TRBV10-1 with TRBJ2-7; D is ambiguous. Germline loops: CDR1 WNHNN, CDR2 SYGVQD (reference sequence). Trimming pared 0 bases from V and 3 bases from J, leaving 15 bases between. This CDR3 comprises 16 residues. The CDR3 DNA reads as TGCGCCAGCAGTGAGTCCACCTCCAAAGGTGTCTACGAGCAGTACTTC. This gives the protein CASSESTSKGVYEQYF.

Written as DNA, the CDR3 is TGTGCCAGCTCACACACCGAAGTAGGGTCCTACGAGCAGTACTTC. Translation: CASSHTEVGSYEQYF. The chain recombines TRBV18 with TRBJ2-7; no reliable D call. Trimming cost V 4 bases and J 1 base, with 14 bases left between them. The CDR3 runs 15 residues. The germline CDR1 and CDR2 sequences are KGHSH and LQKENI.

The V call is TRBV7-9, the J call TRBJ1-1, with D possibly TRBD1 on 5 matching bases. Germline V lookup: CDR1 SEHNR, CDR2 FQNEAQ (reference sequence). CDR3 length: 14 residues. The V end was cut by 3 bases, the J end by 4 bases, with 12 bases between. CDR3 amino acids: CASSFVEGSTEAFF. In DNA, the CDR3 is TGTGCCAGCAGCTTTGTAGAGGGGAGCACTGAAGCTTTCTTT.

This rearrangement joins TRBV15 to TRBJ1-1, with no clear D. The germline gives CDR1 LNHNV, CDR2 YYDKDF (reference sequence). This CDR3 is built from 15 residues. Trimming removed 0 bases from V and 2 bases from J, with 10 bases in between. CDR3: CATSRDRLGNTEAFF. CDR3 bases: TGTGCCACCAGCAGAGATCGATTGGGCAACACTGAAGCTTTCTTT.

The chain links TRBV11-2 to TRBJ1-5; weak D call: TRBD1 (6 bases). V lost 5 bases and J lost 1, with 12 bases in between. The CDR3 spans 15 residues. The germline gives CDR1 SGHAT, CDR2 FQNNGV. The CDR3 DNA reads TGTGCCAGCAGCGCCCATCAGGGGAGCAATCAGCCCCAGCATTTT. Translation gives CASSAHQGSNQPQHF.

The chain is built from TRBV5-1 and TRBJ2-3; D may be TRBD1 or TRBD2 (5 bases each). The germline V and J ends were trimmed by 0 bases and 1 base, with 9 bases remaining between them. The CDR3 length is 15 residues. Germline loops: CDR1 SGHRS, CDR2 YFSETQ. CDR3 sequence reads: CASSLDLGGTDTQYF. The CDR3 DNA sequence: TGCGCCAGCAGCTTGGATCTGGGGGGCACAGATACGCAGTATTTT.

This clone was recorded once. This chain uses TRBV5-4 with TRBJ1-5; maybe TRBD1 (5 bases). The CDR3 loop spans 15 amino acids. In germline, CDR1 is SGHNT, CDR2 YYREEE (reference sequence). The V gene lost 4 bases and the J gene lost 2 bases, with 13 bases spanning the gap. The DNA of the CDR3 is TGTGCCAGCAGCCGTGGGGGGGGTGGCAATCAGCCCCAGCATTTT. This sequence encodes CASSRGGGGNQPQHF.

This chain joins TRBV5-1 and TRBJ2-7; TRBD1 matches at 9 bases. The germline gives CDR1 SGHRS, CDR2 YFSETQ. This CDR3 contains 14 residues. The V and J ends lost 0 bases and 6 bases, in that order; junction bases with no gene match: 4. Here the CDR3 reads CASSLDRGQVEQYF. The CDR3 DNA reads TGCGCCAGCAGCTTGGACAGGGGGCAGGTCGAGCAGTACTTC. The whole variable domain, remainder taken from reference TRBV5-1 and TRBJ2-7, is KAGVTQTPRYLIKTRGQQVTLSCSPISGHRSVSWYQQTPGQGLQFLFEYFSETQRNKGNFPGRFSGRQFSNSRSEMNVSTLELGDSALYLCASSLDRGQVEQYFGPGTRLTVT.

The gene calls are TRBV6-5 and TRBJ2-1, with D tentatively TRBD1 (5 bases). This CDR3 is 14 amino acids long. Trimming pared 5 bases from V and 9 bases from J, leaving 17 bases between. From germline, CDR1 is MNHEY and CDR2 SVGAGI. This chain's CDR3 is CASSHTLQDTEQFF. As DNA, the CDR3 is TGTGCCAGCAGTCATACCTTACAGGACACTGAGCAGTTCTTC.

V gene TRBV6-5 combines with J gene TRBJ2-2; D is possibly TRBD1 (6 bases). The CDR3 totals 15 residues. Between the trimmed V and J ends, which lost 2 bases and 5 bases, there was a span of 12 bases. CDR1 MNHEY and CDR2 SVGAGI come from the germline V gene. CDR3 residues: CASSYVDTGTGELFF. In DNA form, the CDR3 reads TGTGCCAGCAGTTACGTTGATACAGGGACCGGGGAGCTGTTTTTT.

This chain uses TRBV7-9 with TRBJ1-1; D not resolved. The CDR3 totals 19 residues. Trimming left V 7 bases short and J 0 bases short, with 27 bases between. Germline-derived CDR1 and CDR2 are SEHNR and FQNEAQ (reference sequence). CDR3 in amino acids: CASIDGRPLLPTMNTEAFF. CDR3 DNA: TGTGCCAGCATCGACGGCCGGCCACTTTTACCCACCATGAACACTGAAGCTTTCTTT. Based on the CDR3 plus reference TRBV7-9 and TRBJ1-1, the full variable domain is DTGVSQNPRHKITKRGQNVTFRCDPISEHNRLYWYRQTLGQGPEFLTYFQNEAQLEKSRLLSDRFSAERPKGSFSTLEIQRTEQGDSAMYLCASIDGRPLLPTMNTEAFFGQGTRLTVV.

This chain links TRBV10-2 with TRBJ2-5; tentatively, D is TRBD1 (6 bases). From germline, CDR1 is WSHSY and CDR2 SAAADI. V was pared by 7 bases and J by 2 bases, with 11 bases between. The CDR3 contains 13 residues. The CDR3 loop reads CASTLDRQETQYF. For the CDR3, the DNA is TGCGCCAGCACCCTAGACAGGCAAGAGACCCAGTACTTC.